Sequencing of this T cell receptor (beta chain) was carried out in a study of T cells in localized non-small cell lung cancer. General study points: It was uninvolved adjacent lung that showed the highest T cell clonality, exceeding tumor. For the top 100 tumor clones, a median around 55 also appeared in adjacent lung. Investigators sequenced only a single tumor region, leaving heterogeneity possible. Those with higher blood T cell density had longer overall survival.

CDR3 length equals 13 residues. Germline V CDR1 and CDR2: SGHRS, YFSETQ. Trimming pared 3 bases from V and 7 bases from J, leaving 8 bases between. TCRdb's copy holds only in-frame clones and misses some; the assay was immunoSEQ multiplex PCR. The repertoire holds 55,000 to 75,000 clones, with 80% to 90% as singletons. This clone was recorded a few times. Its antigen remains unidentified. The starting material was peripheral blood, obtained before any cancer treatment. V and J are TRBV5-1 and TRBJ1-6; D possibly corresponds to TRBD1 (6 bases). The source of this sequence is a male donor older than 55 with stage III squamous cell lung carcinoma. DNA for the CDR3: TGCGCCAGCAGCTCGGACAGCAATTCACCCCTCCACTTT. It is translated as CASSSDSNSPLHF.